Each of the 22 T cell receptor beta chains below was sequenced from the same sample in a study of shared clonotypes between healthy human individuals. Assay: immunoSEQ multiplex PCR; the TCRdb copy retains only in-frame clones and omits some. The sample carries under 1,900,000 clones, roughly 98.5% recorded once. The sample consisted of naive CD4+ T cells sorted from blood. The sample's subset: CD45RA+ positively selected. The source is a man aged 30 to 45 in good health.

The gene calls are TRBV7-2 and TRBJ1-2; D perhaps matches TRBD1 (6 bases). V lost 6 bases and J 0 bases, leaving 14 bases between the germline ends. Per the germline V gene, CDR1 is SGHTA and CDR2 is FQGNSA. The CDR3 length is 15 residues. The CDR3 loop reads CASSPTGPANYGYTF. CDR3 DNA sequence: TGTGCCAGCAGTCCGACAGGACCGGCTAACTATGGCTACACCTTC.

The chain employs TRBV6-1 and TRBJ1-4; maybe TRBD1 (6 bases). The V gene's germline CDR1 is MNHNS and CDR2 SASEGT. The length of the CDR3 is 15 residues. The germline V and J ends were trimmed by 7 bases and 6 bases, with 18 bases remaining between them. DNA of the CDR3: TGTGCCAGCAACCCCCCTACAGGGCTTCATGAAAAACTGTTTTTT. This translates into CASNPPTGLHEKLFF.

J is TRBJ1-1 and V is TRBV4-1; D gene unclear. This CDR3 is built from 14 residues. Trimming removed 4 bases from V and 4 bases from J, with 13 bases in between. Germline lookup yields CDR1 MGHRA and CDR2 YSYEKL. The DNA of the CDR3 is TGCGCCAGCAGCCCAAATAGAGGGAGCACTGAAGCTTTCTTT. Translating gives CASSPNRGSTEAFF.

The chain couples TRBV6-6 to TRBJ1-5; weak D call: TRBD1 (6 bases). V was shortened by 7 bases and J by 1 base, with 17 bases between the two germline ends. The CDR3 spans 16 residues. The germline V gene has CDR1 MNHNY and CDR2 SVGAGI (reference sequence). The CDR3 DNA sequence: TGTGCCAGCAACCCATGGGGGGCGGCGAGCAATCAGCCCCAGCATTTT. It is translated as CASNPWGAASNQPQHF.

The rearrangement joins TRBV7-2 to TRBJ1-1, with D uncertain. V dropped 4 bases and J dropped 4 bases, with 13 bases sitting between them. Germline-derived CDR1 and CDR2 are SGHTA and FQGNSA. CDR3 length: 14 residues. Here the CDR3 reads CASSSKRAGTEAFF. The CDR3 coding sequence is TGTGCCAGCAGCTCGAAGAGGGCCGGCACTGAAGCTTTCTTT.

The chain links TRBV7-6 to TRBJ2-5, with a possible D match to TRBD2 (6 bases). This CDR3 is 15 amino acids long. V gave up 6 bases and J gave up 7 bases, with 21 bases separating them. Looked up from germline, CDR1 is SGHVS and CDR2 is FNYEAQ. For the CDR3, the DNA is TGTGCCAGCAGGGGATATACAGACCTCGGGGGGACCCAGTACTTC. Amino acid sequence: CASRGYTDLGGTQYF. The entire variable domain, with the rest obtained from reference TRBV7-6 and TRBJ2-5, is as follows: GAGVSQSPRYKVTKRGQDVALRCDPISGHVSLYWYRQALGQGPEFLTYFNYEAQQDKSGLPNDRFSAERPEGSISTLTIQRTEQRDSAMYRCASRGYTDLGGTQYFGPGTRLLVL.

The chain combines TRBV6-6 with TRBJ1-2, with D maybe TRBD1 (6 bases). CDR3 length: 12 amino acids. V was shortened by 4 bases and J by 9 bases, with 12 bases between the two germline ends. The germline V gene encodes CDR1 MNHNY and CDR2 SVGAGI (reference sequence). CDR3: CASSLIQGSYTF. The CDR3 region has the DNA TGTGCCAGCAGTTTAATACAGGGCAGCTACACCTTC.

V usage is TRBV14 and J usage is TRBJ1-1; D unclear. CDR3 length: 14 amino acids. Germline V gene sequence: CDR1 SGHDN, CDR2 FVKESK. Trimming removed 0 bases at V and 6 bases at J, with 11 bases between. The CDR3 DNA follows: TGTGCCAGCAGCCAAGATTCCCCGTCCGCTGAAGCTTTCTTT. Translated, it gives CASSQDSPSAEAFF.

CDR3 coding DNA: TGTGCCAGCAGCGTAGGGATAGCGGGGCCGGAGACCCAGTACTTC. This sequence encodes CASSVGIAGPETQYF. The chain carries TRBV9 and TRBJ2-5, with 8 nucleotides matching TRBD2. Germline CDR1 reads SGDLS; CDR2 reads YYNGEE. The CDR3 covers 15 residues. V gave up 0 bases and J gave up 5 bases; unmatched junction bases: 6.

The chain joins TRBV4-1 to TRBJ2-1; 11 nucleotides agree with TRBD1. Germline trimming cut 6 bases from V and 7 bases from J; bases unmatched to any gene: 8. Germline CDR1 is MGHRA and CDR2 is YSYEKL. This CDR3 comprises 15 residues. The CDR3 region is CASRLTGQGVNEQFF. In DNA, the CDR3 is TGCGCCAGCAGACTAACGGGACAGGGGGTTAATGAGCAGTTCTTC.

The rearrangement uses TRBV11-2 and TRBJ2-5, with D unclear. CDR3 size: 14 residues. The germline gives CDR1 SGHAT, CDR2 FQNNGV. Trimming removed 3 bases at V and 5 bases at J, with 13 bases between. The CDR3 DNA is TGTGCCAGCAGCTTCGCCTGGAGTACCGAGACCCAGTACTTC. Amino acids: CASSFAWSTETQYF.

The CDR3 sequence: CASSVAGRMETQYF. CDR3 in DNA: TGTGCCAGCAGCGTAGCGGGGAGGATGGAGACCCAGTACTTC. The J gene is TRBJ2-5, the V gene TRBV9; possible D gene TRBD2, 6 bases. The V end was cut by 0 bases, the J end by 5 bases, with 11 bases between. Germline V gene data show CDR1 as SGDLS and CDR2 as YYNGEE. The CDR3 has 14 amino acids.

Comments on this clone: The same CDR3 is also encoded by other DNA sequences in this sample. This chain connects TRBV5-1 to TRBJ2-1, with 11 bases lining up with TRBD2. The CDR3 extends over 15 amino acids. J was trimmed by 4 bases and V by 2 bases; bases with no gene match: 2. The germline V gene has CDR1 SGHRS and CDR2 YFSETQ. The CDR3 DNA is TGCGCCAGCAGCTTAGTAGCGGGAGGGTACAATGAGCAGTTCTTC. It translates to CASSLVAGGYNEQFF.

The chain links TRBV15 to TRBJ1-2; 8 bases are a match to TRBD1. CDR1 LNHNV and CDR2 YYDKDF come from the germline V gene (reference sequence). J was trimmed by 3 bases and V by 0 bases; bases with no gene match: 3. This CDR3 region has 15 residues. The chain's CDR3 is CATSRDGTGYYGYTF. The CDR3, as DNA: TGTGCCACCAGCAGAGATGGGACAGGCTACTATGGCTACACCTTC.

The rearrangement links TRBV29-1 to TRBJ2-3; 8 positions match TRBD2. CDR1 and CDR2 (germline): SQVTM, ANQGSEA. This CDR3 comprises 16 residues. V lost 7 bases to trimming and J lost 0 bases; unmatched junction nucleotides: 12. In DNA form, the CDR3 reads TGCAGCGCCCTTCGCCTAGCGGGTTCTAGCACAGATACGCAGTATTTT. Residues: CSALRLAGSSTDTQYF.

V is TRBV6-5 and J is TRBJ2-5; D unresolved. The germline V and J ends were trimmed by 5 bases and 7 bases, with 8 bases remaining between them. The V gene's germline CDR1 is MNHEY and CDR2 SVGAGI. The CDR3 contains 11 residues. The CDR3 DNA follows: TGTGCCAGCAGTGAATTGCGGACCCAGTACTTC. Translation: CASSELRTQYF.

The CDR3 is CASSSGLGRVTTDTQYF. CDR3 in DNA: TGCGCCAGCAGCTCCGGCCTGGGCAGGGTCACCACAGATACGCAGTATTTT. The chain recombines TRBV5-1 with TRBJ2-3, with a tentative D call TRBD1 (5 bases). Trimming took 3 bases from V and 2 from J, leaving 19 bases between them. Germline V gene sequence: CDR1 SGHRS, CDR2 YFSETQ. The CDR3 covers 17 residues.

Regarding this clone: Additional DNA sequences in this sample encode the identical CDR3. The chain recombines TRBV7-9 with TRBJ2-7; D unresolved. Germline assignment: CDR1 SEHNR and CDR2 FQNEAQ (reference sequence). Trimming pared 4 bases from V and 3 bases from J, leaving 4 bases between. This CDR3 comprises 11 residues. The CDR3 protein is CASSSYYEQYF. The CDR3 DNA follows: TGTGCCAGCAGCTCGTACTACGAGCAGTACTTC.

The J gene is TRBJ1-3, the V gene TRBV18; D call uncertain. Germline lookup yields CDR1 KGHSH and CDR2 LQKENI. The CDR3 is 16 residues long. V was clipped by 3 bases and J by 4 bases, with 16 bases between them. CDR3 sequence reads: CASSPILSDGGNTIYF. The CDR3 DNA sequence: TGTGCCAGCTCACCGATCCTCTCGGACGGAGGAAACACCATATATTTT.

The chain carries TRBV2 and TRBJ1-2; D gene unclear. There are 11 residues in the CDR3. V lost 7 bases and J lost 8, with 11 bases in between. In germline, CDR1 is SNHLY, CDR2 FYNNEI. The CDR3 nucleotides read TGTGCCAGCAACTCCGGTTTCGGCTACACCTTC. Its protein product is CASNSGFGYTF.

This chain links TRBV5-1 with TRBJ2-7; 8 nucleotides agree with TRBD1. There are 16 residues in the CDR3. CDR1 is SGHRS and CDR2 is YFSETQ in the germline V gene. The V and J ends lost 1 base and 5 bases, in that order; junction bases with no gene match: 11. Written as DNA, the CDR3 is TGCGCCAGCAGCTTGAGGCCCGGGACAGGTTACCACGAGCAGTACTTC. It encodes CASSLRPGTGYHEQYF.

Remarks on this clone: Compared with germline, one end of the junction differs, possibly owing to a read error. This chain connects TRBV7-9 to TRBJ2-5, with D uncertain. CDR3 size: 14 residues. The germline V gene encodes CDR1 SEHNR and CDR2 FQNEAQ (reference sequence). The CDR3 here is CASTLGPNQETQYF. As DNA, the CDR3 is TGTGCCAGCACCTTAGGGCCAAACCAAGAGACCCAGTACTTC.